This T cell receptor beta chain was found in a study of long-term antiretroviral therapy in people with HIV. For the study at large: The 2015 immediate-ART recommendation came about a decade after the earliest samples. Study-level findings and limits: Spans of CDR3 length were tighter for HIV repertoires than for controls.

It was version v3.0 of the immunoSEQ assay that was run at survey level. Produced via immunoSEQ multiplex PCR; TCRdb's table is partial and in-frame only. The repertoire includes around 22,000 clones, about nine tenths of them detected once, and less than 8.5% sits in the top ten. About this clone itself: Its target is not known.

CDR3 length: 15 amino acids. The trim removed 2 bases at V and 5 bases at J, leaving 5 bases unmatched. Germline CDR1 is SGDLS and CDR2 is YYNGEE. This receptor was taken from a woman aged 25 to 39 with HIV. Sequencing used unsorted PBMCs, obtained 1.8 years before starting antiretroviral therapy. The chain uses TRBV9 and TRBJ2-3; 10 bases match TRBD2. CDR3 nucleotide sequence: TGTGCCAGCAGCGTTGGGCTAGCGGGGGTAGATACGCAGTATTTT. Translation: CASSVGLAGVDTQYF.